The clone carrying this TCR beta chain was observed a single time. The antigen is not known. This sample is drawn from a study of T cell responses to AZD1222 COVID-19 vaccine. This CDR3 region has 12 residues. Germline values: CDR1 SGHRS, CDR2 YFSETQ. J gave up 1 base and V 7 bases, and 2 bases lay outside the gene matches. Study conclusions and caveats: Only a handful of AZD1222 recipients were seropositive at baseline. The repertoires were collected only after the peak T cell response.

The study pooled second doses at about 4 or about 12 weeks. Measured with immunoSEQ multiplex PCR; TCRdb has only the in-frame clones, and not every one. This sample has about 160,000 clones; 88% occur once, and the top ten carry 4.3%. This sequence joins TRBV5-1 and TRBJ2-7; 7 nucleotides agree with TRBD1. The input for sequencing was peripheral blood, taken 28 days after the second AZD1222 dose. The clonotype comes from an adult who received the AZD1222 COVID-19 vaccine. CDR3 DNA sequence: TGCGCCAGCCGGGACAGTTCCTACGAGCAGTACTTC. This encodes CASRDSSYEQYF.